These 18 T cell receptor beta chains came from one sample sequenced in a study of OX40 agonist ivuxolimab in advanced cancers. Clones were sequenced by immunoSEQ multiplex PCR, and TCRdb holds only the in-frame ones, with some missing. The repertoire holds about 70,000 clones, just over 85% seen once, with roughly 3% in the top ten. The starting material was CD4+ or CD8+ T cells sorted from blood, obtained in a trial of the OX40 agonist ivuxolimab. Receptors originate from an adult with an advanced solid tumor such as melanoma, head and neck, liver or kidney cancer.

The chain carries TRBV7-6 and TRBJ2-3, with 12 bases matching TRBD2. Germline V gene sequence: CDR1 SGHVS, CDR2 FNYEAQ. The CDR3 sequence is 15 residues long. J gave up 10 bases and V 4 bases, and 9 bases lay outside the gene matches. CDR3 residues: CASSSSGGASEAQYF. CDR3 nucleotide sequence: TGTGCCAGCAGCTCTAGCGGGGGGGCAAGTGAAGCGCAGTATTTT.

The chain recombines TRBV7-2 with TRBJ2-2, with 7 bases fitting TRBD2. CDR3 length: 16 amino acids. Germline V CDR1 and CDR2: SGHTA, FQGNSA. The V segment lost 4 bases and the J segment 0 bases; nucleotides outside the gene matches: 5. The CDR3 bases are TGTGCCAGCAGCTCCCAAGCGGGGACGAACACCGGGGAGCTGTTTTTT. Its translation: CASSSQAGTNTGELFF.

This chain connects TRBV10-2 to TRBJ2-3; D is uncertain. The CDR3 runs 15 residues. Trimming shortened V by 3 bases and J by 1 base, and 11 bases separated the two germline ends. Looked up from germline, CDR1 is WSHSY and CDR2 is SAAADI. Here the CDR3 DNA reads TGCGCCAGCAGTGATAGATCTGGTCGCACAGATACGCAGTATTTT. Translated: CASSDRSGRTDTQYF.

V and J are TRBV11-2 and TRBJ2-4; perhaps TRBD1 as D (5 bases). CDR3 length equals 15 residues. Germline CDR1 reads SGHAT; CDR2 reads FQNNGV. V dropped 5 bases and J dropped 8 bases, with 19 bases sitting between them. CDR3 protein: CASSLSGQGSHIQYF. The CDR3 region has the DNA TGTGCCAGCAGCCTTTCTGGGCAGGGCAGCCACATTCAGTACTTC.

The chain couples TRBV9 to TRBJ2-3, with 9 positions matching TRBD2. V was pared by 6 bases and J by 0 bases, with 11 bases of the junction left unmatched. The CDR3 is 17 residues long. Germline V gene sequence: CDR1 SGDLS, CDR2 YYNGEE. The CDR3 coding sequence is TGTGCCAGCACACATGGACTAGCGAGTTCTAGCACAGATACGCAGTATTTT. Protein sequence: CASTHGLASSSTDTQYF.

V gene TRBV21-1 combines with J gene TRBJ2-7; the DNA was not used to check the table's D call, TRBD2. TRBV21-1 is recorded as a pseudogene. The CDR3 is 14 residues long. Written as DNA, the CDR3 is TGTGCCAGCAGCACACCACGGGGAAGGTACGAGCAGTACTTC. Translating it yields CASSTPRGRYEQYF.

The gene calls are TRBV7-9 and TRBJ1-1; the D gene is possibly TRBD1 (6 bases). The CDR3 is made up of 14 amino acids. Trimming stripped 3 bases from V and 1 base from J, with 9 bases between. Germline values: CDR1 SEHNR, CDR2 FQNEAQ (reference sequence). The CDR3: CASSLGRGNTEAFF. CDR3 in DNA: TGTGCCAGCAGCTTGGGCAGGGGGAACACTGAAGCTTTCTTT.

CDR3 sequence (DNA): TGTGCCAGCAGCTTACGCGGGCCAGATACGCAGTATTTT. Residues: CASSLRGPDTQYF. The genes are TRBV7-2 and TRBJ2-3, with a tentative D call TRBD2 (5 bases). The CDR3 runs 13 residues. Germline-derived CDR1 and CDR2 are SGHTA and FQGNSA. V lost 2 bases, J lost 4 bases, and 7 bases lay in between.

CDR3 coding DNA: TGTGCCAGCAGCCTTTCGGGAAGCAATCAGCCCCAGCATTTT. Translated: CASSLSGSNQPQHF. The chain links TRBV28 to TRBJ1-5; no clear D gene. Germline V lookup: CDR1 MDHEN, CDR2 SYDVKM. Deletions cut 6 bases from V and 1 base from J, with 10 bases between. The CDR3 totals 14 residues.

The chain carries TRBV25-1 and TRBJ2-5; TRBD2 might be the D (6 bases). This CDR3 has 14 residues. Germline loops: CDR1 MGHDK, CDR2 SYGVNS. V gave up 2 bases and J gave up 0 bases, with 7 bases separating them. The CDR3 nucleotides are TGTGCCAGCAGTGAAGGGGGGAACCAAGAGACCCAGTACTTC. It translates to CASSEGGNQETQYF.

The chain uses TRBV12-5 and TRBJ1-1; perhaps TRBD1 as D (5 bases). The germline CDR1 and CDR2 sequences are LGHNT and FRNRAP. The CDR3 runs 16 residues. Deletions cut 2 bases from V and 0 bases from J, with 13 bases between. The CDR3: CASGLFPGSMNTEAFF. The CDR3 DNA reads TGTGCTAGTGGTTTGTTCCCAGGGTCCATGAACACTGAAGCTTTCTTT.

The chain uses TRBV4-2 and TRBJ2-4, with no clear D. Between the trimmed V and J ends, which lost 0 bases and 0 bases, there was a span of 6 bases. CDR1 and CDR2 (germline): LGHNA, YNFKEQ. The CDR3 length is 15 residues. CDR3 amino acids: CASSQETLAKNIQYF. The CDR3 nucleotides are TGTGCCAGCAGCCAAGAGACCCTAGCCAAAAACATTCAGTACTTC.

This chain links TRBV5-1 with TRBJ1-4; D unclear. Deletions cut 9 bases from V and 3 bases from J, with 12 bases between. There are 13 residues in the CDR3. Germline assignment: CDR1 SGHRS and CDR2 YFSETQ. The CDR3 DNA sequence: TGCGCCACCCGGGGAAGTGCTAATGAAAAACTGTTTTTT. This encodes CATRGSANEKLFF.

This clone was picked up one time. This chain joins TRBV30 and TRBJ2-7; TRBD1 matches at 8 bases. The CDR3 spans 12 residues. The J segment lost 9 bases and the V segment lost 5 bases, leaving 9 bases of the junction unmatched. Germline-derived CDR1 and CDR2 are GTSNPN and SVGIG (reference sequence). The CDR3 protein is CAWGNGDRGQYF. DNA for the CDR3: TGTGCCTGGGGGAATGGCGACAGGGGGCAGTACTTC.

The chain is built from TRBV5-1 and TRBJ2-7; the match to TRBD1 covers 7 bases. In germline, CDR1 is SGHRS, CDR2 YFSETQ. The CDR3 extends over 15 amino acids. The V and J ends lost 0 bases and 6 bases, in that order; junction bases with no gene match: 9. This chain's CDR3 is CASSLDFAGGSEQYF. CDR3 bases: TGCGCCAGCAGCTTGGATTTTGCAGGGGGTAGCGAGCAGTACTTC.

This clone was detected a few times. In DNA, the CDR3 is TGTGCCAGCAGCTTAGTTGGAGGGAATAGTGGAAATGAGCAGTTCTTC. Its protein product is CASSLVGGNSGNEQFF. This rearrangement joins TRBV7-2 to TRBJ2-1, with a weak D call TRBD2 (6 bases). CDR3 length equals 16 residues. The germline V gene encodes CDR1 SGHTA and CDR2 FQGNSA. The V gene lost 1 base and the J gene lost 7 bases, with 17 bases spanning the gap. Full variable domain (remainder filled in from reference TRBV7-2 and TRBJ2-1): GAGVSQSPSNKVTEKGKDVELRCDPISGHTALYWYRQSLGQGLEFLIYFQGNSAPDKSGLPSDRFSAERTGGSVSTLTIQRTQQEDSAVYLCASSLVGGNSGNEQFFGPGTRLTVL.

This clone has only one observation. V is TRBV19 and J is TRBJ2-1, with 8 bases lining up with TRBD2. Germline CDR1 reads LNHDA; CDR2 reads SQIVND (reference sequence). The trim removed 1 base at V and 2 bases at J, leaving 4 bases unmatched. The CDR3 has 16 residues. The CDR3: CASSIAGRGAYNEQFF. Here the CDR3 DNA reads TGTGCCAGTAGTATAGCGGGGCGGGGGGCCTACAATGAGCAGTTCTTC. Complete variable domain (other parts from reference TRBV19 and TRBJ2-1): DGGITQSPKYLFRKEGQNVTLSCEQNLNHDAMYWYRQDPGQGLRLIYYSQIVNDFQKGDIAEGYSVSREKKESFPLTVTSAQKNPTAFYLCASSIAGRGAYNEQFFGPGTRLTVL.

The CDR3 reads CASSLMQGRNYGYTF. The CDR3 nucleotides read TGTGCCAGCAGCTTGATGCAGGGTAGGAACTATGGCTACACCTTC. This rearrangement joins TRBV5-6 to TRBJ1-2; possible D gene TRBD1, 5 bases. V was clipped by 1 base and J by 2 bases, with 12 bases between them. Looked up from germline, CDR1 is SGHDT and CDR2 is YYEEEE. This CDR3 is 15 amino acids long. The whole variable domain, filled in from reference TRBV5-6 and TRBJ1-2, reads DAGVTQSPTHLIKTRGQQVTLRCSPKSGHDTVSWYQQALGQGPQFIFQYYEEEERQRGNFPDRFSGHQFPNYSSELNVNALLLGDSALYLCASSLMQGRNYGYTFGSGTRLTVV.